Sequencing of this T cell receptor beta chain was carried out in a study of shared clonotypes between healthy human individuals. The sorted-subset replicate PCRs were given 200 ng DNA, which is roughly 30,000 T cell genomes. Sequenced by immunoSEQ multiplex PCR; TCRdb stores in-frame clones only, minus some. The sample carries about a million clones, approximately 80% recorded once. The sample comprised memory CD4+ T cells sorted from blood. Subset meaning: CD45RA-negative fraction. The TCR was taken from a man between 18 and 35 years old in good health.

The CDR3 region has the DNA TGTGCCAGTTACAGGGTTGGCTATGGCTACACCTTC. Protein: CASYRVGYGYTF. The chain uses TRBV19 and TRBJ1-2; TRBD1 might be the D (6 bases). CDR1 is LNHDA, CDR2 SQIVND, per germline (reference sequence). CDR3 length: 12 residues. Trimming left V 8 bases short and J 4 bases short, with 11 bases between.